The clone carrying this T cell receptor beta chain was seen a few times. Antigen: not known. The data stem from a study of cytomegalovirus exposure and HLA in healthy donors. Regarding the study as a whole: Presence/absence analyses assumed roughly uniform sequencing depth across donors. Among donors in an Asian-associated ancestry cluster, a later analysis reportedly found fewer N-insertions than the approximately 700-donor mean. In an earlier analysis, most TCR beta V segments were productive about 87% or about 30% of the time.

Germline lookup yields CDR1 SGHNT and CDR2 YYREEE (reference sequence). This CDR3 spans 15 amino acids. V lost 0 bases and J lost 6; bases outside the gene matches: 2. Use of 60 Vbeta and 13 Jbeta primers characterized the PCR. Clones were read by immunoSEQ multiplex PCR, and TCRdb kept only the in-frame ones, dropping some. The table records over 150,000 clones, about 90% of them present only once. The rearrangement uses TRBV5-4 and TRBJ2-7; 14 bases are a match to TRBD2. Sequencing was performed on PBMCs. The receptor was derived from a girl under three years old in good health and CMV-seronegative. CDR3 residues: CASSLEGLAGGEQYF. CDR3 nucleotides: TGTGCCAGCAGCTTGGAAGGACTAGCGGGAGGCGAGCAGTACTTC. Full variable domain (rest looked up from reference TRBV5-4 and TRBJ2-7): ETGVTQSPTHLIKTRGQQVTLRCSSQSGHNTVSWYQQALGQGPQFIFQYYREEENGRGNFPPRFSGLQFPNYSSELNVNALELDDSALYLCASSLEGLAGGEQYFGPGTRLTVT.